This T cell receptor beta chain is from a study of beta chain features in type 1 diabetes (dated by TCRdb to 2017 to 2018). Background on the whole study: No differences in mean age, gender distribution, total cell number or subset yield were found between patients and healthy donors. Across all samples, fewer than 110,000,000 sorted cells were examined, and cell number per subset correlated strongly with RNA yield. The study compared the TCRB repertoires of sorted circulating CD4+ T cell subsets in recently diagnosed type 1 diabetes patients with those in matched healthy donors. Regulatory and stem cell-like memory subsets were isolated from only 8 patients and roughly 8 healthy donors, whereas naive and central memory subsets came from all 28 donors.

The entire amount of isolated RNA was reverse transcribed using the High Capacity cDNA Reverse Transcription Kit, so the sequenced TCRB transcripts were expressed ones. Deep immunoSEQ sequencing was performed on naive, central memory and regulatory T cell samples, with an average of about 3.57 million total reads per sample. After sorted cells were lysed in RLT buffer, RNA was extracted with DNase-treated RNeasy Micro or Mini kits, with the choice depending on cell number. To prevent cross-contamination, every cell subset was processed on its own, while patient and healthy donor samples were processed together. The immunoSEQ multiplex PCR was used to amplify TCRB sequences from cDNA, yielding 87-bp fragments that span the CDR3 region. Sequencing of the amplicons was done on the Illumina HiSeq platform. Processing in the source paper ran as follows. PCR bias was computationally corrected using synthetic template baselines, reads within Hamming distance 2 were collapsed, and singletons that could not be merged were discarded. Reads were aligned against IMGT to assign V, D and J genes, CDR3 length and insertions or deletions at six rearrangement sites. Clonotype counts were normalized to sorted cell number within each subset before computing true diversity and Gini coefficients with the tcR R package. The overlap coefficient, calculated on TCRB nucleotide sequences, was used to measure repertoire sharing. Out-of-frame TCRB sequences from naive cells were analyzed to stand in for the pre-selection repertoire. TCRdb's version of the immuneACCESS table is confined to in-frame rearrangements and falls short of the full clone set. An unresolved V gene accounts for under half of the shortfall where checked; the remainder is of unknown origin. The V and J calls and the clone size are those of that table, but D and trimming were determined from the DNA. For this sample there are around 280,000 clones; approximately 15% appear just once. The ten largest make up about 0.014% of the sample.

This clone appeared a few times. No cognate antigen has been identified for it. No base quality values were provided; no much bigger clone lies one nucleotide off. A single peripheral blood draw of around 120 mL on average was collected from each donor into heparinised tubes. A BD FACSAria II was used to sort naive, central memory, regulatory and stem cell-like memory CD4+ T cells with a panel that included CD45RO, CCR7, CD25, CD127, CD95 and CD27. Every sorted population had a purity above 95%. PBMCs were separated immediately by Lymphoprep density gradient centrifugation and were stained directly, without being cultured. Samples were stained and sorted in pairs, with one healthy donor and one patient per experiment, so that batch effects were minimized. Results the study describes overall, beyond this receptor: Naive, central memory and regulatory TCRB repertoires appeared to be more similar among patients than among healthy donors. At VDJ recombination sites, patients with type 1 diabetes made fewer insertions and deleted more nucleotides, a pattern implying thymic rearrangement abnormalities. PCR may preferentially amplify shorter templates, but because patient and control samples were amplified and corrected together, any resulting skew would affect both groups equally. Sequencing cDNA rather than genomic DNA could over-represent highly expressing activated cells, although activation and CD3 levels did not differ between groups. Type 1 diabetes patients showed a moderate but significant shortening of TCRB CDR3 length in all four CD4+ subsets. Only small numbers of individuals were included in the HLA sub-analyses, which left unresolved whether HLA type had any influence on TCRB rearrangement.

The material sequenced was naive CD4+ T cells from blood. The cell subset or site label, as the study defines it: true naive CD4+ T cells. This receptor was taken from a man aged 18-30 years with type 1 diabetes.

This receptor carries the CDR3 CASSFSTTEPAYGYTF. The base sequence is TGTGCCAGCAGCTTCTCGACTACTGAACCCGCCTATGGCTACACCTTC. The chain was built from TRBV4-2 and TRBJ1-2, with the D gene not clear enough to name. The CDR3, cysteine through phenylalanine, is 16 amino acids long. The CDR3 DNA has 48 bases and is translated from base 1. The germline V gene gives CDR1 as LGHNA and CDR2 as YNFKEQ. Trimming takes 5 bases from V and 4 bases from J, and the germline ends sit 20 bases apart.